This TCR beta chain was captured in a study of cytomegalovirus exposure and HLA in healthy donors. The CDR3 has 18 amino acids. Germline V gene lookup returns CDR1 SEHNR and CDR2 FQNEAQ (reference sequence). V shed 5 bases and J 0 bases; nucleotides not matched to a gene: 14. Assay: immunoSEQ multiplex PCR; the TCRdb copy retains only in-frame clones and omits some. The sample holds under 400,000 clones, 75% to 90% seen once. This chain connects TRBV7-9 to TRBJ2-7, with 9 bases aligning to TRBD1. The sequenced material came from PBMCs. This clonotype originated in a woman younger than 30 in good health and CMV-seronegative. CDR3 in amino acids: CASSPGQGLSQISYEQYF. CDR3 nucleotide sequence: TGTGCCAGCAGCCCGGGACAGGGCCTATCCCAAATCTCCTACGAGCAGTACTTC.